A selection of T cell receptor beta chains follows, all from one sample in a study of T-cell reconstitution after alpha-beta-depleted transplantation in children. TCRdb fed the PCR reads into MiXCR, producing one record per CDR3 protein. In the table there are roughly 150,000 distinct CDR3 sequences, 11% of which are singletons. The sample here was PBMCs, taken before TCRalphabeta/CD19-depleted stem cell transplant. The receptors derive from a boy between 2 and 10 years old with acute myeloid leukemia, due to receive a stem cell transplant. Each CDR3 is given with its conserved first and last residue. D genes are given only for firm matches. A row's size may be missing; if present it is once, few, many or a size class.

size: many
D: -
J: TRBJ2-7
V: TRBV9
DNA: TGTGCCAGCAGCCCCACGGGCGGGGACGGGAACGAGCAGTACTTC
CDR3: CASSPTGGDGNEQYF

size: many
D: -
J: TRBJ1-1
V: TRBV12-3/TRBV12-4
DNA: TGTGCCAGCACCCTAGCGGGGAACACTGAAGCTTTCTTT
CDR3: CASTLAGNTEAFF

size: -
D: -
J: TRBJ2-3
V: TRBV7-3
DNA: TGTGCCAGCAGTAAGATCGGACTAACTAGCACAGATACGCAGTATTTT
CDR3: CASSKIGLTSTDTQYF

size: many
D: -
J: TRBJ1-1
V: TRBV5-1
DNA: TGCGCCAGCAGCTTGGAAGAGGGAAGGAACACTGAAGCTTTCTTT
CDR3: CASSLEEGRNTEAFF

size: few
D: -
J: TRBJ1-2
V: TRBV5-5
DNA: TGTGCCAGCAGCTTGGTGCTTTATGGCTACACCTTC
CDR3: CASSLVLYGYTF

size: many
D: -
J: TRBJ2-1
V: TRBV7-2
DNA: TGTGCCAGCAGCTTATTGGGCGGAAACAATGAGCAGTTCTTC
CDR3: CASSLLGGNNEQFF

size: many
D: -
J: TRBJ2-5
V: TRBV5-1
DNA: TGCGCCAGCAGCCCCGGGACTGTACAAGAGACCCAGTACTTC
CDR3: CASSPGTVQETQYF

size: -
D: TRBD1
J: TRBJ2-5
V: TRBV13
DNA: TGTGCCAGCAGCCTTGGGACAGCCACTGGGACCCAGTACTTC
CDR3: CASSLGTATGTQYF

size: many
D: -
J: TRBJ2-5
V: TRBV7-7
DNA: TGTGCTAGCAGCTTAGGGGCGGGGTTACGCCAAGAGACCCAGTACTTC
CDR3: CASSLGAGLRQETQYF

size: many
D: TRBD2
J: TRBJ2-7
V: TRBV6-6
DNA: TGTGCCAGCACGGGGACTAGCGGCTACGAGCAGTACTTC
CDR3: CASTGTSGYEQYF

size: many
D: TRBD1
J: TRBJ2-6
V: TRBV5-1
DNA: TGCGCCAGCAGCTTTTTTTGGACAGGGGGCTCTGGGGCCAACGTCCTGACTTTC
CDR3: CASSFFWTGGSGANVLTF

size: many
D: TRBD1
J: TRBJ2-5
V: TRBV7-3
DNA: TGTGCCAGCAGCTTGACAGGGAAAGAGACCCAGTACTTC
CDR3: CASSLTGKETQYF

size: many
D: -
J: TRBJ2-7
V: TRBV7-8
DNA: TGTGCCAGCAGCTTAGATATTGGGAGGCCCGGCGCCTACGAGCAGTACTTC
CDR3: CASSLDIGRPGAYEQYF

size: many
D: TRBD1
J: TRBJ2-7
V: TRBV5-1
DNA: TGCGCCAGCGGAACAGGGGCGACCTACGAGCAGTACTTC
CDR3: CASGTGATYEQYF

size: many
D: -
J: TRBJ2-7
V: TRBV29-1
DNA: TGCAGCGTTGAAGGTGCCCCGGACTCCGTCTCCTACGAGCAGTACTTC
CDR3: CSVEGAPDSVSYEQYF

size: many
D: -
J: TRBJ1-4
V: TRBV4-1
DNA: TGCGCCAGCAGCCAATCCCAGGAACGTCATAATGAAAAACTGTTTTTT
CDR3: CASSQSQERHNEKLFF

size: many
D: TRBD1
J: TRBJ2-5
V: TRBV5-6
DNA: TGTGCCAGCAGCCCGGGGACAGTGTCTGGGGAGACCCAGTACTTC
CDR3: CASSPGTVSGETQYF

size: many
D: -
J: TRBJ2-3
V: TRBV5-1
DNA: TGCGCCAGCAGCTTGGCGGAGGGGGCCAGGACAGATACGCAGTATTTT
CDR3: CASSLAEGARTDTQYF

size: many
D: TRBD2
J: TRBJ2-3
V: TRBV11-2
DNA: TGTGCCAGCAGCTCCACTAGCGGGTACACAGATACGCAGTATTTT
CDR3: CASSSTSGYTDTQYF

size: many
D: -
J: TRBJ2-1
V: TRBV12-3/TRBV12-4
DNA: TGTGCCAGCAGTTTCGGGGGTTACTACAATGAGCAGTTCTTC
CDR3: CASSFGGYYNEQFF

size: -
D: -
J: TRBJ2-3
V: TRBV28
DNA: TGTGCCAGCTTTGGAGCTAGACCCACAGATACGCAGTATTTT
CDR3: CASFGARPTDTQYF

size: many
D: -
J: TRBJ2-1
V: TRBV9
DNA: TGTGCCAGCAGCCCACGGGACACAGCTTACTACAATGAGCAGTTCTTC
CDR3: CASSPRDTAYYNEQFF

size: many
D: TRBD1
J: TRBJ2-5
V: TRBV12-3/TRBV12-4
DNA: TGTGCCAGCGTATTGATACAGGGGGCGCATGAGACCCAGTACTTC
CDR3: CASVLIQGAHETQYF

size: many
D: TRBD1
J: TRBJ2-7
V: TRBV5-1
DNA: TGCGCCAGCAGTAAGACCGGACAGGGGACCGACGAGCAGTACTTC
CDR3: CASSKTGQGTDEQYF

size: many
D: -
J: TRBJ1-6
V: TRBV9
DNA: TGTGCCAGCAGCGCCGGGACATCGGGTTCACCCCTCCACTTT
CDR3: CASSAGTSGSPLHF

size: many
D: -
J: TRBJ2-3
V: TRBV15
DNA: TGTGCCACCAGCAAACCGACTATCTCTAGCACAGATACGCAGTATTTT
CDR3: CATSKPTISSTDTQYF

size: -
D: TRBD2
J: TRBJ2-3
V: TRBV20-1
DNA: TGCAGTGCTCAGCGGACTAGCGGGAGATCAGATACGCAGTATTTT
CDR3: CSAQRTSGRSDTQYF

size: many
D: -
J: TRBJ1-6
V: TRBV28
DNA: TGTGCCAGCGTCCCAGCAGGGACCCAGAGGGGACCCCTCCACTTT
CDR3: CASVPAGTQRGPLHF

size: many
D: -
J: TRBJ2-1
V: TRBV28
DNA: TGTGCCAGCAGTTTAGGCTTGCTAGCCCAACAGCCCGTGACATTTGAGCAGTTCTTC
CDR3: CASSLGLLAQQPVTFEQFF